This passage covers 23 T cell receptor beta chains from one sample sequenced in a study of radiation and T cells in renal cell carcinoma. Libraries were prepared by immunoSEQ multiplex PCR; TCRdb keeps only in-frame clonotypes and omits some of them. The sample has 150,000 or so clones, about 87% seen once. Stated time point: blood 2 weeks post-SBRT. This sample's treatment: 15 Gy SBRT to primary tumor, nephrectomy 4 weeks later. Here the sequenced sample was blood, taken from a patient whose treatment included radiotherapy and nephrectomy. These receptors came from a woman in her fifties or sixties with renal cell carcinoma.

The chain joins TRBV20-1 to TRBJ2-1; D remains unclear. Germline lookup yields CDR1 DFQATT and CDR2 SNEGSKA (reference sequence). V was clipped by 5 bases and J by 5 bases, with 7 bases between them. There are 11 residues in the CDR3. CDR3 in DNA: TGCAGTGCTCCACGTCACAATGAGCAGTTCTTC. As protein: CSAPRHNEQFF.

This clone has a handful of counts. The same CDR3 also results from other DNA sequences found in this sample. The V and J genes are TRBV2 and TRBJ1-2; unclear D gene. This CDR3 contains 11 residues. Germline CDR1 and CDR2: SNHLY and FYNNEI. V was pared by 6 bases and J by 2 bases, with 4 bases between. The CDR3 loop reads CASSPNYGYTF. CDR3 in DNA: TGTGCCAGCAGCCCCAACTATGGCTACACCTTC.

This clone was seen only a few times. This chain links TRBV18 with TRBJ2-3, with TRBD2 matching over 7 bases. This CDR3 contains 16 residues. The germline V gene encodes CDR1 KGHSH and CDR2 LQKENI. V was clipped by 2 bases and J by 0 bases; unmatched bases: 5. The CDR3 region is CASSPVGGLSTDTQYF. In DNA form, the CDR3 reads TGTGCCAGCTCACCAGTCGGGGGACTAAGCACAGATACGCAGTATTTT.

In its sample, this clone was seen once. V is TRBV9 and J is TRBJ1-2; the D gene is possibly TRBD1 (5 bases). Trimming removed 3 bases from V and 4 bases from J, with 10 bases in between. Germline CDR1 SGDLS, CDR2 YYNGEE. The CDR3 covers 13 residues. As DNA, the CDR3 is TGTGCCAGCAGCGGGGGCCTGGCCTATGGCTACACCTTC. It specifies CASSGGLAYGYTF.

The CDR3 reads CASSLAQGAHSPLHF. In nucleotides, the CDR3 is TGTGCCAGCAGCTTAGCGCAGGGGGCACATTCACCCCTCCACTTT. V is TRBV7-9 and J is TRBJ1-6; TRBD1 matches 8 bases. Germline V gene lookup returns CDR1 SEHNR and CDR2 FQNEAQ (reference sequence). CDR3 length: 15 amino acids. V shed 0 bases and J 8 bases; nucleotides not matched to a gene: 3.

The chain employs TRBV5-5 and TRBJ2-5; 9 bases are a match to TRBD2. The CDR3 consists of 15 residues. Germline trimming cut 0 bases from V and 4 bases from J; bases unmatched to any gene: 4. Looked up from germline, CDR1 is SGHKS and CDR2 is YYEKEE (reference sequence). The CDR3 loop is CASSLGGTSRETQYF. The CDR3 coding sequence is TGTGCCAGCAGCTTGGGAGGGACTAGCCGAGAGACCCAGTACTTC.

The V gene is TRBV5-6, the J gene TRBJ2-7, with 7 positions matching TRBD2. The CDR3 loop spans 13 amino acids. Germline CDR1 is SGHDT and CDR2 is YYEEEE. V dropped 4 bases and J dropped 4; count of bases not matched to a gene: 5. The CDR3 reads CASSGGTTYEQYF. CDR3 DNA sequence: TGTGCCAGCAGCGGGGGGACTACTTACGAGCAGTACTTC. Supplemented by reference TRBV5-6 and TRBJ2-7, the full variable domain reads DAGVTQSPTHLIKTRGQQVTLRCSPKSGHDTVSWYQQALGQGPQFIFQYYEEEERQRGNFPDRFSGHQFPNYSSELNVNALLLGDSALYLCASSGGTTYEQYFGPGTRLTVT.

The chain employs TRBV18 and TRBJ1-4, with 8 bases aligning to TRBD1. CDR3 length equals 15 residues. V gave up 4 bases and J gave up 6 bases; unmatched junction bases: 7. Germline V lookup: CDR1 KGHSH, CDR2 LQKENI. DNA for the CDR3: TGTGCCAGCTCACGATCTTCAGGGGGCGATGAAAAACTGTTTTTT. Its protein product is CASSRSSGGDEKLFF.

This chain joins TRBV7-3 and TRBJ2-2, with 8 nucleotides matching TRBD1. Germline CDR1 SGHTA, CDR2 FQGTGA. V was pared by 5 bases and J by 0 bases, with 2 bases of the junction left unmatched. The CDR3 consists of 15 residues. Here the CDR3 reads CASSQTGANTGELFF. CDR3 DNA sequence: TGTGCCAGCAGCCAGACAGGGGCGAACACCGGGGAGCTGTTTTTT. Complete variable domain (other parts from reference TRBV7-3 and TRBJ2-2): GAGVSQTPSNKVTEKGKYVELRCDPISGHTALYWYRQSLGQGPEFLIYFQGTGAADDSGLPNDRFFAVRPEGSVSTLKIQRTERGDSAVYLCASSQTGANTGELFFGEGSRLTVL.

This chain joins TRBV6-1 and TRBJ1-5, with 8 positions matching TRBD1. The junction had 13 bases not matched to a gene; V was cut back by 6 bases and J by 9 bases. This CDR3 has 15 residues. Germline loops: CDR1 MNHNS, CDR2 SASEGT. The CDR3 bases are TGTGCCAGCAGAGGACAGGGTCTCGTAGATCGGCCCCAGCATTTT. Amino acids: CASRGQGLVDRPQHF.

This CDR3 reads CASSLSGDYTGELFF. The CDR3 nucleotides are TGTGCCAGCAGCTTATCCGGGGACTACACCGGGGAGCTGTTTTTT. This sequence joins TRBV7-9 and TRBJ2-2; possibly TRBD2 for D (6 bases). CDR3 length equals 15 residues. Looked up from germline, CDR1 is SEHNR and CDR2 is FQNEAQ (reference sequence). V was pared by 2 bases and J by 3 bases, with 10 bases between.

CDR3 DNA: TGTGCCAGTAGTACGGTCGGTTATGGGACTGGAGATGGCTACACCTTC. Protein: CASSTVGYGTGDGYTF. The chain combines TRBV19 with TRBJ1-2; D perhaps matches TRBD1 (5 bases). Germline loops: CDR1 LNHDA, CDR2 SQIVND (reference sequence). The CDR3 loop spans 16 amino acids. The V and J ends lost 4 bases and 6 bases respectively, with 21 bases between them.

The chain recombines TRBV19 with TRBJ1-1, with 11 positions matching TRBD1. This CDR3 comprises 15 residues. Germline assignment: CDR1 LNHDA and CDR2 SQIVND (reference sequence). J was trimmed by 2 bases and V by 5 bases; bases with no gene match: 4. DNA of the CDR3: TGTGCCAGTAGTCAAGGGACAGGGGGAAACACTGAAGCTTTCTTT. This translates into CASSQGTGGNTEAFF.

The chain joins TRBV6-5 to TRBJ1-6; 9 bases are shared with TRBD1. V was clipped by 6 bases and J by 10 bases; unmatched bases: 10. Germline CDR1 reads MNHEY; CDR2 reads SVGAGI. The length of the CDR3 is 15 residues. The CDR3 sequence: CASSRTGASGSPLHF. CDR3 DNA sequence: TGTGCCAGCAGCAGGACAGGGGCATCGGGATCACCCCTCCACTTT.

The chain is built from TRBV29-1 and TRBJ2-2, with D maybe TRBD2 (7 bases). The germline V gene has CDR1 SQVTM and CDR2 ANQGSEA. V was trimmed by 5 bases and J by 5 bases, leaving 15 bases between them. The CDR3 loop spans 14 amino acids. CDR3 sequence (DNA): TGCAGCGTTCAGGGCGGGGGCAATACCGGGGAGCTGTTTTTT. Its protein product is CSVQGGGNTGELFF.

This rearrangement joins TRBV27 to TRBJ1-1, with D perhaps TRBD1 (5 bases). Germline loops: CDR1 MNHEY, CDR2 SMNVEV (reference sequence). Trimming removed 4 bases from V and 8 bases from J, with 17 bases in between. The CDR3 has 14 residues. CDR3 loop: CASSWNAGRGEAFF. CDR3 nucleotides: TGTGCCAGCAGTTGGAACGCAGGCCGGGGGGAAGCTTTCTTT.

The chain has TRBV4-3 and TRBJ2-1, with TRBD1 identical over 7 bases. The J segment lost 0 bases and the V segment lost 4 bases, leaving 9 bases of the junction unmatched. CDR3 length equals 17 residues. Germline assignment: CDR1 LGHNA and CDR2 YSLEER. CDR3 residues: CASSPGQRLGSYNEQFF. Written as DNA, the CDR3 is TGCGCCAGCAGCCCGGGACAGAGACTGGGCTCCTACAATGAGCAGTTCTTC.

The rearrangement uses TRBV19 and TRBJ1-5; 8 nucleotides match TRBD1. After removal of 5 bases from V and 4 bases from J, the junction contained 7 bases not matched to a gene. Germline CDR1 LNHDA, CDR2 SQIVND (reference sequence). CDR3 length equals 15 residues. The CDR3 DNA sequence: TGTGCCAGTAGTCCCACTACAGGGGGTAATCAGCCCCAGCATTTT. It is translated as CASSPTTGGNQPQHF.

This clone was found a few times. The chain recombines TRBV7-2 with TRBJ1-1; D uncertain. Looked up from germline, CDR1 is SGHTA and CDR2 is FQGNSA. The CDR3 runs 12 residues. V lost 1 base, J lost 3 bases, and 3 bases lay in between. The CDR3 protein is CASSLGYTEAFF. As DNA, the CDR3 is TGTGCCAGCAGCTTAGGGTACACTGAAGCTTTCTTT. The complete variable domain, with remaining parts taken from reference TRBV7-2 and TRBJ1-1, reads GAGVSQSPSNKVTEKGKDVELRCDPISGHTALYWYRQSLGQGLEFLIYFQGNSAPDKSGLPSDRFSAERTGGSVSTLTIQRTQQEDSAVYLCASSLGYTEAFFGQGTRLTVV.

The rearrangement joins TRBV4-3 to TRBJ2-1; 7 bases are shared with TRBD2. Germline CDR1 is LGHNA and CDR2 is YSLEER. The J segment lost 8 bases and the V segment lost 0 bases, leaving 4 bases of the junction unmatched. CDR3 length: 14 amino acids. This CDR3 reads CASSQDTTSDEQFF. The DNA for the CDR3 is TGCGCCAGCAGCCAAGATACAACTAGCGATGAGCAGTTCTTC.

This chain joins TRBV15 and TRBJ1-2, with D tentatively TRBD1 (5 bases). V was clipped by 5 bases and J by 6 bases, with 28 bases between them. In germline, CDR1 is LNHNV, CDR2 YYDKDF (reference sequence). The CDR3 spans 18 residues. CDR3 DNA: TGTGCCACCAGCGGCCCGGGACGGACTATTGGAGCGCAAAATGGCTACACCTTC. Its protein product is CATSGPGRTIGAQNGYTF.

The chain combines TRBV27 with TRBJ2-1, with D maybe TRBD1 (7 bases). Germline assignment: CDR1 MNHEY and CDR2 SMNVEV (reference sequence). V was clipped by 5 bases and J by 13 bases, with 15 bases between them. The length of the CDR3 is 12 residues. CDR3 protein: CASSPPGGGQFF. The CDR3 DNA reads as TGTGCCAGCAGTCCACCAGGGGGAGGACAGTTCTTC.

This rearrangement joins TRBV5-4 to TRBJ1-2, with TRBD1 as a possible D gene (6 bases). This CDR3 region has 14 residues. Germline CDR1 reads SGHNT; CDR2 reads YYREEE (reference sequence). Trimming pared 0 bases from V and 0 bases from J, leaving 6 bases between. CDR3 loop: CASSLGQANYGYTF. The CDR3 DNA reads as TGTGCCAGCAGCTTGGGACAGGCTAACTATGGCTACACCTTC. The full variable domain, its missing parts supplied by reference TRBV5-4 and TRBJ1-2, is ETGVTQSPTHLIKTRGQQVTLRCSSQSGHNTVSWYQQALGQGPQFIFQYYREEENGRGNFPPRFSGLQFPNYSSELNVNALELDDSALYLCASSLGQANYGYTFGSGTRLTVV.